This TCR beta chain comes out of a study of immune characterization of retroperitoneal liposarcoma. This clonotype came up a few times. V gave up 5 bases and J gave up 6 bases, with 16 bases separating them. Germline CDR1 MNHEY, CDR2 SVGAGI. The CDR3 contains 15 residues. TCRdb reprocessed the PCR reads with MiXCR, giving one entry per CDR3 protein. Of approximately 9,300 distinct CDR3 sequences listed, 37% are singletons. J is TRBJ2-2 and V is TRBV6-5; TRBD1 is a possible D gene (6 bases). The receptor was isolated from a female donor with retroperitoneal liposarcoma. The sequenced sample was tumor tissue. As DNA, the CDR3 is TGTGCCAGCAGTGTTCGGACAAGGGGGTCCGGGGAGCTGTTTTTT. It is translated as CASSVRTRGSGELFF.